This T cell receptor (beta chain) was identified in a study of T-cell memory formation after mild COVID-19. General study findings and limits: Within pre-infection memory, some responding clones were found, suggesting cross-reactive memory joined. Day 15 to 85 contracting clones showed balanced CD4/CD8; later expanders leaned CD4+.

Constant-segment primers were used for 5'RACE, and the resulting TCR alpha and TCR beta cDNA libraries carried sample barcodes and UMIs. TCRdb ran MiXCR on the 5' RACE reads and lists one entry per CDR3 protein. The sample has approximately 300,000 distinct CDR3 sequences; approximately 19% are singletons. The CDR3 sequence is 17 residues long. Germline-derived CDR1 and CDR2 are KGHDR and SFDVKD. Trimming took 2 bases from V and 6 from J, leaving 21 bases between them. This clonotype was counted only a few times. What it recognizes is unknown. This receptor was identified in a man younger than 35 who had mild COVID-19 (a few samples of this study predate the infection). Cell type and time point are not known. The gene calls are TRBV24-1 and TRBJ1-2, with a weak D call TRBD1 (6 bases). Sample: PBMCs or a T cell subset sorted from them (not recorded which). The CDR3 protein is CATSDSRGTGPRNGYTF. The CDR3 DNA sequence: TGTGCCACCAGTGATTCTAGGGGCACAGGGCCTCGGAATGGCTACACCTTC.